The present entry profiles one TCR beta chain with its context. Its antigen remains unidentified. Unique molecular identifiers featured in each of the TCR beta cDNA libraries. MiXCR, applied by TCRdb to the PCR reads, yields one record per CDR3 protein. Found here are approximately 440,000 distinct CDR3 sequences, 40% to 55% of them singletons; the top ten hold 9% to 14%. V lost 6 bases, J lost 2 bases, and 8 bases stayed unmatched. This CDR3 has 16 residues. The sample originates from a study of post-analysis software for immune sequencing data. General study points: Higher frequency in patients than in controls was seen for roughly five TRBV segments, with TRBV5-6, TRBV5-1 and TRBV20-1 among them.

The specimen sequenced was blood. The TCR originated in a girl between 10 and 17 years old with multiple sclerosis. The rearrangement uses TRBV12-3 or TRBV12-4 and TRBJ2-7; the match to TRBD2 covers 12 bases. DNA for the CDR3: TGTGCCAGCAGCAGGGGACTAGCGGGCAAAACCTACGAGCAGTACTTC. Translating gives CASSRGLAGKTYEQYF.